This entry concerns a single T cell receptor (beta chain). This sample is drawn from a study of blood T cell repertoires in COVID-19. The wider study: Acute and convalescent COVID-19 samples came from the United States, Italy and Spain. The analysed material was cDNA or gDNA that came from T cells, B-cell-depleted T cells, or PBMCs.

In the original analysis: Amplification from reference gene primers served as the basis for estimated nucleated cell counts. The data were produced by immunoSEQ multiplex PCR, yet TCRdb's version contains in-frame clones alone and is incomplete. That table supplies the V and J calls and clone size; D and trimming were determined from the DNA. Of tens of thousands of clones in the sample, 82% were seen once. Sequences were obtained from peripheral blood. The sequence derives from a human donor in a cohort sampled during active COVID-19.

The CDR3 loop is CASSLIRGAVYGYTF. The DNA of the CDR3 is TGTGCCAGCAGCTTGATCCGGGGGGCTGTCTATGGCTACACCTTC. The rearrangement links TRBV7-9 to TRBJ1-2, with D possibly being TRBD1 (6 bases). The CDR3 has 15 amino acids. Trimming removed 3 bases at V and 4 bases at J, with 15 bases between. Germline CDR1 SEHNR, CDR2 FQNEAQ (reference sequence).